The source of this T cell receptor beta chain is a study of T cells in Graves' hyperthyroidism and ophthalmopathy. The CDR3 regions of TCR beta were amplified from RNA transcripts. HTBI primers were employed in a first-round RT-PCR of the TCR CDR3. TCRdb re-called the multiplex PCR reads through MiXCR, storing one row per CDR3 protein. The sample holds a few hundred thousand distinct CDR3 sequences, 20% to 25% seen once. Patients aged 18 to 65 had newly diagnosed hyperthyroidism lasting under 2 months. Patients were excluded because of uncontrolled infection, other autoimmune disease, pregnancy or lactation. Diagnosing involved the use of clinical symptoms, serum thyroxine and TRAb, thyroid ultrasound and orbital computed tomography. Regarding the study as a whole: Ophthalmopathy cases were set apart from stable hyperthyroidism by a 13 V-J model.

The V end was cut by 3 bases, the J end by 4 bases, with 13 bases between. Germline CDR1 reads MGHRA; CDR2 reads YSYEKL. There are 15 residues in the CDR3. Remarks on this clonotype: Its antigen is as yet unknown.

The source material was blood. This clonotype was sampled from a woman between 50 and 59 years old with Graves' hyperthyroidism. This rearrangement joins TRBV4-1 to TRBJ1-3; D is perhaps TRBD1 (6 bases). The CDR3 region has the DNA TGCGCCAGCAGCCATCTCCCAGGGGCAGGAAACACCATATATTTT. It specifies CASSHLPGAGNTIYF.